This TCR beta chain was sequenced during a study of T-cell reconstitution after alpha-beta-depleted transplantation in children. The CDR3 has 13 amino acids. V gave up 6 bases and J gave up 4 bases, with 9 bases separating them. Whole-study findings and limits: There were some patients whose high TCRbeta diversity at day 60 came from surviving recipient T cells and thymic progenitors. Reportedly, only several hundred clones from non-depleted graft cells drove alpha-beta T-cell counts at about two months. T cells produced anew were the main source of T-cell counts and diversity one year after transplant.

The TCRbeta library was prepared with unique molecular identifiers. TCRdb reprocessed the PCR reads via MiXCR and lists one record per CDR3 protein. The sample carries fewer than 550,000 distinct CDR3 sequences, roughly an eighth recorded once. On this clonotype itself: Its antigen is not known.

The sequence came from a female patient aged 2 to 10 who had a stem cell transplant for aplastic anemia, so the T cells may come from the graft donor. The starting material was PBMCs, mostly from graft donor cells, obtained 180 days after TCRalphabeta/CD19-depleted stem cell transplant. The J gene is TRBJ2-2, the V gene TRBV12-3 or TRBV12-4, with D unclear. CDR3 loop: CASRTDPTGELFF. The DNA of the CDR3 is TGTGCCAGCAGGACCGACCCCACCGGGGAGCTGTTTTTT.